One sample yielded the 23 T cell receptor beta chains listed below, sequenced in a study of regulatory T cells in long-lasting Graves disease. Time point meaning: persistent/refractory GD, antithyroid drugs over 5 years with positive TRAb. PBMC RNA was the source of the TCR library. In building TCR beta libraries, iRepertoire HTBI primers were used together with Arm-PCR of CDR3 regions. TCRdb reprocessed the multiplex PCR reads with MiXCR, giving one entry per CDR3 protein. The sample consists of 700,000 or so distinct CDR3 sequences, around 30% of them appearing once. This sample comprised peripheral blood mononuclear cells (PBMCs), obtained when the disease was refractory, from a patient treated with antithyroid drugs. The receptor source for this set is a female donor with Graves disease.

The chain employs TRBV2 and TRBJ2-1; a weak D match, TRBD2 (6 bases). Trimming removed 4 bases from V and 0 bases from J, with 7 bases in between. The CDR3 length is 14 residues. Germline CDR1 reads SNHLY; CDR2 reads FYNNEI. CDR3 nucleotides: TGTGCCAGCAGTGGGGACTCCTCCTACAATGAGCAGTTCTTC. This codes for CASSGDSSYNEQFF.

Written as DNA, the CDR3 is TGTGCCAGCCAAAGACAGGGGGCGACGGAGACCCAGTACTTC. Translating it yields CASQRQGATETQYF. The chain carries TRBV12-3 or TRBV12-4 and TRBJ2-5; TRBD1 agrees at 10 bases. V lost 8 bases, J lost 5 bases, and 8 bases stayed unmatched. The CDR3 covers 14 residues.

The chain is built from TRBV20-1 and TRBJ1-4, with D unresolved. CDR3 length: 13 residues. Trimming left V 6 bases short and J 7 bases short, with 15 bases between. Germline assignment: CDR1 DFQATT and CDR2 SNEGSKA (reference sequence). CDR3 protein: CSARAQGSEKLFF. CDR3 bases: TGCAGTGCCCGGGCCCAAGGGAGTGAAAAACTGTTTTTT.

This clonotype was counted a few times. The CDR3 protein is CSVGRDTLNYEQYF. CDR3 sequence (DNA): TGCAGCGTGGGCCGGGACACTCTCAACTACGAGCAGTACTTC. This sequence joins TRBV29-1 and TRBJ2-7; a possible D gene is TRBD1 (6 bases). Germline-derived CDR1 and CDR2 are SQVTM and ANQGSEA. Trimming left V 6 bases short and J 3 bases short, with 18 bases between. The CDR3 covers 14 residues.

This clonotype was counted only a few times. This chain links TRBV28 with TRBJ1-2; 10 nucleotides align to TRBD1. V shed 6 bases, J shed 8 bases, and the junction held 9 bases outside the gene matches. The CDR3 has 14 amino acids. Looked up from germline, CDR1 is MDHEN and CDR2 is SYDVKM. The CDR3 sequence is CASRVPGTGVGYTF. CDR3 bases: TGTGCCAGCAGAGTTCCCGGGACAGGGGTCGGCTACACCTTC.

The rearrangement links TRBV20-1 to TRBJ1-1, with TRBD1 matching 7 bases. This CDR3 contains 13 residues. The junction had 10 bases not matched to a gene; V was cut back by 6 bases and J by 6 bases. Germline V gene data show CDR1 as DFQATT and CDR2 as SNEGSKA (reference sequence). CDR3 protein: CSAPGQSAAEAFF. In nucleotides, the CDR3 is TGCAGTGCCCCGGGACAGTCAGCGGCTGAAGCTTTCTTT.

This chain joins TRBV5-1 and TRBJ1-2; 9 positions agree with TRBD1. Germline V gene data show CDR1 as SGHRS and CDR2 as YFSETQ. CDR3 length: 17 amino acids. With 2 bases clipped from V and 8 bases from J, the junction kept 16 bases outside the gene matches. The CDR3 DNA reads TGCGCCAGCAGCTTACGGGGACAGGGTCTTGAAGGGATCGGCTACACCTTC. Its translation is CASSLRGQGLEGIGYTF.

The chain has TRBV18 and TRBJ2-2; D could derive from TRBD1 or TRBD2 (5 bases each). This CDR3 contains 16 residues. Germline CDR1 is KGHSH and CDR2 is LQKENI. With 0 bases removed from V and 1 base from J, the gap between germline ends came to 9 bases. CDR3 sequence: CASSPPGRQNTGELFF. The CDR3, as DNA: TGTGCCAGCTCACCACCGGGACGGCAGAACACCGGGGAGCTGTTTTTT.

This clonotype has more than one count but fewer than ten. This rearrangement joins TRBV11-1 to TRBJ2-2, with D perhaps TRBD2 (5 bases). The V end was cut by 5 bases, the J end by 7 bases, with 5 bases between. The CDR3 consists of 11 residues. The germline gives CDR1 SGHAT, CDR2 FQDESV (reference sequence). CDR3 residues: CASSEGGELFF. The CDR3 nucleotides read TGTGCCAGCAGCGAGGGCGGGGAGCTGTTTTTT.

This clonotype was picked up a small number of times. The V gene is TRBV11-2, the J gene TRBJ2-7, with 7 bases lining up with TRBD1. Germline CDR1 is SGHAT and CDR2 is FQNNGV. Germline trimming cut 9 bases from V and 3 bases from J; bases unmatched to any gene: 14. The CDR3 spans 15 residues. CDR3 nucleotide sequence: TGTGCCAGTGGGGACAGCAATATGTGTCTCTACGAGCAGTACTTC. Translation: CASGDSNMCLYEQYF. The full variable domain, rest sourced from reference TRBV11-2 and TRBJ2-7, is EAGVAQSPRYKIIEKRQSVAFWCNPISGHATLYWYQQILGQGPKLLIQFQNNGVVDDSQLPKDRFSAERLKGVDSTLKIQPAKLEDSAVYLCASGDSNMCLYEQYFGPGTRLTVT.

The chain is built from TRBV20-1 and TRBJ1-6; D gene uncertain. The CDR3 is 14 residues long. V lost 6 bases, J lost 5 bases, and 14 bases lay in between. In germline, CDR1 is DFQATT, CDR2 SNEGSKA (reference sequence). CDR3 DNA sequence: TGCAGTGCACCGGCGGGGAGCCATAATTCACCCCTCCACTTT. Residues: CSAPAGSHNSPLHF.

In this sample, this clonotype turned up a few times. The genes are TRBV5-1 and TRBJ1-6, with D perhaps matching TRBD1 (6 bases). Trimming took off 2 bases at V and 6 bases at J, with 9 bases between the two ends. Per germline, CDR1 SGHRS and CDR2 YFSETQ. The CDR3 runs 14 residues. The CDR3 DNA follows: TGCGCCAGCAGCTTCGGACAGCCTAATTCACCCCTCCACTTT. Its protein is CASSFGQPNSPLHF.

This clonotype was detected a few times. The chain employs TRBV3-1 and TRBJ1-1; D uncertain. Germline V gene data show CDR1 as LGHDT and CDR2 as YNNKEL (reference sequence). The CDR3 contains 14 residues. V shed 2 bases and J shed 5 bases, with 12 bases lying between them. Written as DNA, the CDR3 is TGTGCCAGCAGCCAACTAGAGGGTGAAACTGAAGCTTTCTTT. Translated: CASSQLEGETEAFF.

This clonotype was counted ten times or more. V is TRBV2 and J is TRBJ1-2; D uncertain. Per germline, CDR1 SNHLY and CDR2 FYNNEI. V gave up 4 bases and J gave up 8 bases, with 11 bases separating them. The CDR3 totals 12 residues. The CDR3 is CASSVAPRGYTF. The CDR3, as DNA: TGTGCCAGCAGTGTGGCCCCCCGGGGCTACACCTTC.

A note on this clonotype: One end of the junction does not line up with germline, which may come from a read error. The chain is built from TRBV4-1 and TRBJ2-7; D ambiguous. From germline, CDR1 is MGHRA and CDR2 YSYEKL. The CDR3 sequence is 14 residues long. The CDR3 nucleotides read TGCGCCAGCAGCCAAGATTCGGGCTCCTCCGAGCAGTACTTC. Protein sequence: CASSQDSGSSEQYF.

This clonotype was seen just once. The junction and the germline gene differ at one end; a read error may be behind it. The chain combines TRBV2 with TRBJ2-7, with a possible D match to TRBD2 (6 bases). This CDR3 spans 13 amino acids. Germline V gene sequence: CDR1 SNHLY, CDR2 FYNNEI. The CDR3 DNA reads TGTGCCAGCAGTGGAGGCAGTTGGAGGGAGCGGTACTTC. It is translated as CASSGGSWRERYF.

This clonotype has only a few counts. This chain uses TRBV12-3 or TRBV12-4 with TRBJ2-5; 9 bases are shared with TRBD1. This CDR3 spans 16 amino acids. The junction had 7 bases not matched to a gene; V was cut back by 1 base and J by 4 bases. CDR3 region: CASSLGGTGSPETQYF. CDR3 sequence (DNA): TGTGCCAGCAGTTTAGGCGGGACAGGGTCCCCAGAGACCCAGTACTTC.

The CDR3 here is CAWSPNNQPQHF. DNA of the CDR3: TGTGCCTGGAGTCCAAACAATCAGCCCCAGCATTTT. This chain connects TRBV30 to TRBJ1-5; D is uncertain. The V gene's germline CDR1 is GTSNPN and CDR2 SVGIG (reference sequence). The length of the CDR3 is 12 residues. Trimming took off 2 bases at V and 3 bases at J, with 5 bases between the two ends. Based on the CDR3 plus reference TRBV30 and TRBJ1-5, the full variable domain is SQTIHQWPATLVQPVGSPLSLECTVEGTSNPNLYWYRQAAGRGLQLLFYSVGIGQISSEVPQNLSASRPQDRQFILSSKKLLLSDSGFYLCAWSPNNQPQHFGDGTRLSIL.

The chain recombines TRBV25-1 with TRBJ1-1, with TRBD1 matching 10 bases. Trimming removed 3 bases from V and 10 bases from J; junction bases left unmatched: 17. The CDR3 runs 17 residues. Germline loops: CDR1 MGHDK, CDR2 SYGVNS. CDR3 loop: CASSDPRQGAYLERAFF. The CDR3 DNA sequence: TGTGCCAGCAGTGATCCCCGACAGGGGGCCTACCTCGAGAGAGCTTTCTTT. The whole variable domain, filled in from reference TRBV25-1 and TRBJ1-1, reads EADIYQTPRYLVIGTGKKITLECSQTMGHDKMYWYQQDPGMELHLIHYSYGVNSTEKGDLSSESTVSRIRTEHFPLTLESARPSHTSQYLCASSDPRQGAYLERAFFGQGTRLTVV.

The V gene is TRBV6-2 or TRBV6-3, the J gene TRBJ1-3; 9 nucleotides align to TRBD1. The V gene's germline CDR1 is MNHEY and CDR2 SVGEGT. Unmatched junction bases numbered 2, after V lost 5 bases and J lost 6 bases. This CDR3 comprises 13 residues. CDR3 in DNA: TGTGCCAGCAGTCGGACAGGGGAAAACACCATATATTTT. As protein: CASSRTGENTIYF.

This clonotype was seen repeatedly, ten times or more. The chain joins TRBV11-2 to TRBJ1-4; possible D gene TRBD1, 6 bases. V was trimmed by 0 bases and J by 4 bases, leaving 9 bases between them. From germline, CDR1 is SGHAT and CDR2 FQNNGV. The CDR3 runs 15 residues. CDR3 in DNA: TGTGCCAGCAGCTTAGATGGACAGTTTAATGAAAAACTGTTTTTT. Translating gives CASSLDGQFNEKLFF. The variable domain in full, completed from reference TRBV11-2 and TRBJ1-4, reads EAGVAQSPRYKIIEKRQSVAFWCNPISGHATLYWYQQILGQGPKLLIQFQNNGVVDDSQLPKDRFSAERLKGVDSTLKIQPAKLEDSAVYLCASSLDGQFNEKLFFGSGTQLSVL.

The CDR3 here is CASSLGTLKETQYF. The CDR3 nucleotides are TGTGCCAGCAGCTTGGGGACCTTAAAAGAGACCCAGTACTTC. V is TRBV7-9 and J is TRBJ2-5; D is tentatively TRBD1 or TRBD2 (5 bases each). CDR1 and CDR2 (germline): SEHNR, FQNEAQ (reference sequence). The germline V and J ends were trimmed by 3 bases and 3 bases, with 11 bases remaining between them. This CDR3 region has 14 residues.

This clonotype showed up just a few times. The V gene is TRBV27, the J gene TRBJ1-4, with D unresolved. The ends were cut back, 5 bases at V and 3 bases at J, with 7 bases in the middle. The CDR3 loop spans 13 amino acids. Germline V gene lookup returns CDR1 MNHEY and CDR2 SMNVEV (reference sequence). The DNA for the CDR3 is TGTGCCAGCAGTCGCGGCGCTAATGAAAAACTGTTTTTT. Its translation: CASSRGANEKLFF.